Presented here are 17 T cell receptor beta chains from one specimen sequenced in a study of blood T cell repertoires in COVID-19. Only in-frame clones appear in the TCRdb table, and some are missing; sequencing was by immunoSEQ multiplex PCR. Of 130,000 or so clones listed, 77% are singletons. Sequenced material: peripheral blood. These TCRs come from a human donor in a cohort sampled during active COVID-19.

The count of this clone is one. The chain carries TRBV6-1 and TRBJ2-7; TRBD1 matches at 9 bases. The V gene end was trimmed by 3 bases and the J gene end by 5 bases; junction bases not matched to a gene: 8. The CDR3 length is 15 residues. CDR1 is MNHNS and CDR2 is SASEGT in the germline V gene. CDR3 region: CASSDGGTGWDEQYF. Here the CDR3 DNA reads TGTGCCAGCAGTGACGGAGGGACAGGGTGGGACGAGCAGTACTTC.

This rearrangement joins TRBV6-6 to TRBJ1-1; TRBD1 agrees at 12 bases. Germline CDR1 MNHNY, CDR2 SVGAGI (reference sequence). The trim removed 5 bases at V and 2 bases at J, leaving 3 bases unmatched. The CDR3 totals 15 residues. The CDR3 loop is CASSTGTGGNTEAFF. Written as DNA, the CDR3 is TGTGCCAGCAGTACCGGGACAGGGGGCAACACTGAAGCTTTCTTT.

The chain joins TRBV11-3 to TRBJ2-1; 11 nucleotides agree with TRBD2. The germline CDR1 and CDR2 sequences are SGHNT and YENEEA. Trimming took 6 bases from V and 2 from J; bases not matched to a gene: 6. The CDR3 runs to 16 residues. CDR3 DNA: TGTGCCAGCAGTTTTAGCGGGGGGGCCACCTACAATGAGCAGTTCTTC. Its translation: CASSFSGGATYNEQFF.

This sequence joins TRBV21-1 and TRBJ2-7; TRBD2 is the table's D call and was not checked against the DNA. TRBV21-1 is shown as a pseudogene. The length of the CDR3 is 20 residues. CDR3 protein: CASSKQFLPITAGEVNEQYF. The CDR3 bases are TGTGCCAGCAGCAAACAGTTTCTCCCCATAACGGCGGGAGAAGTGAACGAGCAGTACTTC.

This clone was counted only a few times. The same CDR3 can be traced to other DNA sequences in this sample. The rearrangement links TRBV19 to TRBJ2-7, with D tentatively TRBD1 (6 bases). Trimming stripped 2 bases from V and 3 bases from J, with 8 bases between. Germline V gene lookup returns CDR1 LNHDA and CDR2 SQIVND (reference sequence). The CDR3 contains 13 residues. This chain's CDR3 is CASSIQGHYEQYF. In DNA form, the CDR3 reads TGTGCCAGTAGTATACAGGGACACTACGAGCAGTACTTC.

The CDR3 DNA follows: TGTGCCAGCAGCAGGGACAGAAACTTCATCGCAACTAATGAAAAACTGTTTTTT. It is translated as CASSRDRNFIATNEKLFF. V is TRBV11-2 and J is TRBJ1-4; 7 bases line up with TRBD1. Germline V gene lookup returns CDR1 SGHAT and CDR2 FQNNGV. The J segment lost 0 bases and the V segment lost 5 bases, leaving 12 bases of the junction unmatched. CDR3 size: 18 residues.

The rearrangement uses TRBV5-6 and TRBJ1-1; the D is unclear. Germline V gene lookup returns CDR1 SGHDT and CDR2 YYEEEE. This CDR3 has 14 residues. V was clipped by 0 bases and J by 0 bases, with 6 bases between them. The CDR3 here is CASSLGTVNTEAFF. The CDR3 DNA reads as TGTGCCAGCAGCTTGGGCACGGTGAACACTGAAGCTTTCTTT.

CDR3 in amino acids: CASSGTSGGAGELFF. CDR3 DNA: TGTGCCAGCAGTGGGACTAGCGGGGGGGCCGGGGAGCTGTTTTTT. V gene TRBV2 combines with J gene TRBJ2-2, with TRBD2 matching over 15 bases. This CDR3 is built from 15 residues. Germline trimming cut 4 bases from V and 6 bases from J; bases unmatched to any gene: 0. Per germline, CDR1 SNHLY and CDR2 FYNNEI.

The rearrangement joins TRBV25-1 to TRBJ2-1; 15 nucleotides match TRBD2. The CDR3 length is 17 residues. V shed 1 base, J shed 7 bases, and the junction held 5 bases outside the gene matches. Germline CDR1 MGHDK, CDR2 SYGVNS. For the CDR3, the DNA is TGTGCCAGCAGTGAATTCCCCGGACTAGCGGGAGGGAATGAGCAGTTCTTC. Protein: CASSEFPGLAGGNEQFF.

The chain uses TRBV5-1 and TRBJ2-7; the match to TRBD1 covers 9 bases. CDR1 and CDR2 (germline): SGHRS, YFSETQ. V shed 4 bases, J shed 11 bases, and the junction held 13 bases outside the gene matches. This CDR3 region has 14 residues. The CDR3 loop is CASSPSPGQGREYF. The CDR3 DNA sequence: TGCGCCAGCAGCCCCAGCCCGGGACAGGGTAGAGAGTACTTC.

The chain employs TRBV19 and TRBJ1-2; 8 nucleotides line up with TRBD1. The CDR3 extends over 16 amino acids. In germline, CDR1 is LNHDA, CDR2 SQIVND (reference sequence). Losses at the gene ends were 5 bases for V and 4 bases for J; bases not matched to a gene: 12. DNA of the CDR3: TGTGCCAGTAGTCCTTCCGGACAGGGTAAAAGCTATGGCTACACCTTC. Amino acid sequence: CASSPSGQGKSYGYTF.

This clone was counted a single time. CDR3: CASSLYTRDKLDYGYTF. The CDR3 region has the DNA TGTGCCAGCAGTTTATACACCCGGGACAAGCTAGACTATGGCTACACCTTC. The chain links TRBV28 to TRBJ1-2; D may be TRBD1 (6 bases). V was trimmed by 1 base and J by 3 bases, leaving 18 bases between them. Germline values: CDR1 MDHEN, CDR2 SYDVKM. This CDR3 region has 17 residues.

The chain recombines TRBV5-1 with TRBJ2-7, with 8 bases that match TRBD2. The CDR3 totals 15 residues. CDR1 is SGHRS, CDR2 YFSETQ, per germline. After removal of 2 bases from V and 0 bases from J, the junction contained 4 bases not matched to a gene. CDR3 residues: CASSFLAGGSYEQYF. CDR3 in DNA: TGCGCCAGCAGCTTCTTGGCGGGGGGCTCCTACGAGCAGTACTTC.

The chain is built from TRBV5-1 and TRBJ1-2; D gene ambiguous. CDR3 length equals 15 residues. Trimming left V 0 bases short and J 2 bases short, with 11 bases between. Per the germline V gene, CDR1 is SGHRS and CDR2 is YFSETQ. The CDR3 protein is CASSLAPGGNYGYTF. CDR3 DNA: TGCGCCAGCAGCTTGGCCCCGGGAGGGAACTATGGCTACACCTTC.

V gene TRBV6-5 combines with J gene TRBJ2-7, with 7 bases identical to TRBD1. V was pared by 0 bases and J by 4 bases, with 6 bases of the junction left unmatched. Germline lookup yields CDR1 MNHEY and CDR2 SVGAGI. This CDR3 has 15 amino acids. This CDR3 reads CASSYSRDRPYEQYF. CDR3 DNA: TGTGCCAGCAGTTACTCCCGGGACAGACCTTACGAGCAGTACTTC.

The rearrangement joins TRBV9 to TRBJ2-1; 7 positions match TRBD2. The CDR3 extends over 14 amino acids. In germline, CDR1 is SGDLS, CDR2 YYNGEE. V gave up 4 bases and J gave up 5 bases; unmatched junction bases: 6. The DNA for the CDR3 is TGTGCCAGCAGCTCCCGACTAGCCGACAATGAGCAGTTCTTC. Residues: CASSSRLADNEQFF. The full variable domain, its missing parts supplied by reference TRBV9 and TRBJ2-1, is DSGVTQTPKHLITATGQRVTLRCSPRSGDLSVYWYQQSLDQGLQFLIQYYNGEERAKGNILERFSAQQFPDLHSELNLSSLELGDSALYFCASSSRLADNEQFFGPGTRLTVL.

The rearrangement links TRBV4-1 to TRBJ2-7, with 8 bases lining up with TRBD1. Germline lookup yields CDR1 MGHRA and CDR2 YSYEKL. The V and J ends lost 4 bases and 3 bases, in that order; junction bases with no gene match: 8. This CDR3 comprises 15 residues. CDR3 sequence (DNA): TGCGCCAGCAGCCCCTCCGGCAGGGGGCTCTACGAGCAGTACTTC. Protein sequence: CASSPSGRGLYEQYF.